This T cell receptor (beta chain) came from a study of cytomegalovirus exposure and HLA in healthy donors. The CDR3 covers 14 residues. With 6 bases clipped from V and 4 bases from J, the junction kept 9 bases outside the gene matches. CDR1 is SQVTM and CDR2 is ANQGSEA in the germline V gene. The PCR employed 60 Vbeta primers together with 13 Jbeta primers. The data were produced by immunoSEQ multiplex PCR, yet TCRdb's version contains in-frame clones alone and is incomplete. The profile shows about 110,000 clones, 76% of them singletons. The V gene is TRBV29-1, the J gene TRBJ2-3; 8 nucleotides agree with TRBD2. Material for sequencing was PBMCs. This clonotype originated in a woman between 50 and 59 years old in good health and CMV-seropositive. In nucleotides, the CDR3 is TGCAGCGTCACCTCGGGGGGGGCCCCAGATACGCAGTATTTT. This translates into CSVTSGGAPDTQYF.